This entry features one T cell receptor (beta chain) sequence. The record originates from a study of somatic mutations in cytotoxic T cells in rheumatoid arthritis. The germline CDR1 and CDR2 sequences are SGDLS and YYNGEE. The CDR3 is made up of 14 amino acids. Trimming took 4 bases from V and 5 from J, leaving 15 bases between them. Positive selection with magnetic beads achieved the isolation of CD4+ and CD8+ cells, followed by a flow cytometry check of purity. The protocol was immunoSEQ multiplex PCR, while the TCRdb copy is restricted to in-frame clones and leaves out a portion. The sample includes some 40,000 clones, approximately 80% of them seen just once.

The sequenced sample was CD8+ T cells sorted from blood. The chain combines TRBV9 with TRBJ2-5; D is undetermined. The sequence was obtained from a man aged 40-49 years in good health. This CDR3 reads CASSPSSSQETQYF. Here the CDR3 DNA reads TGTGCCAGCAGCCCAAGCAGCAGTCAGGAGACCCAGTACTTC.